These T cell receptor beta chains were read from a single sample in a study of CD8+ T cells in alopecia areata. The method was immunoSEQ multiplex PCR; TCRdb's version includes in-frame clones alone and lacks a portion of them. The sample shows about 200,000 clones, 56% of them seen only once. Source material: CD8+ T cells sorted from blood. All receptors derive from a human donor in good health. Each CDR3 is given with its conserved first and last residue.

V gene: TRBV2
J gene: TRBJ1-3
CDR3 protein: CASSALRTGAGNTIYF

V gene: TRBV7-8
J gene: TRBJ1-1
CDR3 protein: CASSPPAGKTEAFF

V gene: TRBV6-6
J gene: TRBJ2-6
CDR3 protein: CASSAGRSSGANVLTF

V gene: TRBV5-4
J gene: TRBJ2-7
CDR3 protein: CASSPEAGAAYEQYF

V gene: TRBV29-1
J gene: TRBJ1-1
CDR3 protein: CSVAQGVNTEAFF

V gene: TRBV4-1
J gene: TRBJ2-1
CDR3 protein: CASSPLAGADEQFF

V gene: TRBV2
J gene: TRBJ1-5
CDR3 protein: CASTITGFNQPQHF

V gene: TRBV5-1
J gene: TRBJ2-1
CDR3 protein: CASSLDNEQFF

V gene: TRBV5-1
J gene: TRBJ1-2
CDR3 protein: CASSLGGYGYTF

V gene: TRBV5-6
J gene: TRBJ2-7
CDR3 protein: CASSLRGPPYEQYF

V gene: TRBV5-4
J gene: TRBJ2-7
CDR3 protein: CASSVTRDSYEQYF

V gene: TRBV10-3
J gene: TRBJ1-2
CDR3 protein: CAISRDLANYGYTF

V gene: TRBV2
J gene: TRBJ2-2
CDR3 protein: CASSVSGELFF

V gene: TRBV9
J gene: TRBJ2-3
CDR3 protein: CASSPSGGGGTDTQYF

V gene: TRBV25-1
J gene: TRBJ2-7
CDR3 protein: CASSEGLARGEQYF